These T cell receptor beta chains were read from a single sample in a study of response to subunit inactivated influenza vaccine. TCRdb fed the RT-PCR reads into MiXCR, producing one record per CDR3 protein. The sample has about 570,000 distinct CDR3 sequences, roughly 10% seen once; the top ten hold 9.5% to 12%. The data were also submitted as part of a second study, on T cells expressing NK-cell markers.

This material consisted of PBMCs from blood, taken on the day of vaccination. The source is a man aged 50 to 60 who received an inactivated influenza vaccine. CDR3s include the opening cysteine and the closing phenylalanine or tryptophan. D genes are given only for firm matches. Part of the rows lack a size; the others show once, few, many or a class for expanded clones.

>few|TRBV5-1|NA|TRBJ1-1
TGCGCCAGCAGCTTGCTCGCTGGGGTCCCTGGTGAAGCTTTCTTT
CASSLLAGVPGEAFF
>NA|TRBV29-1|NA|TRBJ2-1
TGCAGCGTACCCAAAACTCCGGGGTACAATGAGCAGTTCTTC
CSVPKTPGYNEQFF
>NA|TRBV7-7|NA|TRBJ2-7
TGTGCCAGCAGCTTAGATGGCGGAGGCGGCGAGCAGTACTTC
CASSLDGGGGEQYF
>few|TRBV20-1|NA|TRBJ2-7
TGCAGTGCTACGGACAGTGCCTACTACGAGCAGTACTTC
CSATDSAYYEQYF
>many|TRBV12-3/TRBV12-4|NA|TRBJ2-7
TGTGCCAGCAGTTTTTGGGGTGTCGACGAGCAGTACTTC
CASSFWGVDEQYF
>many|TRBV5-1|TRBD1|TRBJ1-6
TGCGCCAGCAGCGTAGCAGGGGGCAATAATTCACCCCTCCACTTT
CASSVAGGNNSPLHF
>few|TRBV28|NA|TRBJ1-2
TGTGCCACTCTCCGGGGGGGATTGGACTATGGCTACACCTTC
CATLRGGLDYGYTF
>few|TRBV7-9|TRBD1|TRBJ2-7
TGTGCCAGCAGCTTAGCGTATGGGACAGGCTACTCCTACGAGCAGTACTTC
CASSLAYGTGYSYEQYF
>few|TRBV4-3|NA|TRBJ2-7
TGCGCCAGCAGCCAAGATCCCGTGGGGCCCTACGAGCAGTACTTC
CASSQDPVGPYEQYF
>NA|TRBV6-5|NA|TRBJ1-2
TGTGCCAGCAGTTACTCGATGTCAGCCTCGGGCACCTTC
CASSYSMSASGTF
>few|TRBV2|NA|TRBJ2-7
TGTGCCAGCAGTGACTTGGCAGCCTACTCAAGCTCCTACGAGCAGTACTTC
CASSDLAAYSSSYEQYF
>NA|TRBV27|TRBD1|TRBJ2-7
TGTGCCAGCAGTTTCCTTCGACCGGGACAGGAGATCTCCTACGAGCAGTACTTC
CASSFLRPGQEISYEQYF
>NA|TRBV12-3/TRBV12-4|TRBD1|TRBJ1-5
TGTGCCAGCAGTCTTCCAATACGATTAGGACAGGGTTACAATCAGCCCCAGCATTTT
CASSLPIRLGQGYNQPQHF
>few|TRBV18|NA|TRBJ2-5
TGTGCCAGCTCACCACCGGGCGGGGATAAGACCCAGTACTTC
CASSPPGGDKTQYF
>many|TRBV18|TRBD1|TRBJ1-2
TGTGCCAGCTCACCCGGACAGGGGCCGGTAGGCTACACCTTC
CASSPGQGPVGYTF
>few|TRBV7-2|TRBD1|TRBJ1-5
TGTGCCAGCAGCTTAACAGGGGGTCTTTATCAGCCCCAGCATTTT
CASSLTGGLYQPQHF
>few|TRBV12-3/TRBV12-4|NA|TRBJ2-7
TGTGCCAGCAGTCTAGGGACACCTGGGCAGTACTTC
CASSLGTPGQYF
>few|TRBV7-3|TRBD1|TRBJ2-2
TGTGCCAGCAGCTTAACTGGACAGGGGGCGCTTAACACCGGGGAGCTGTTTTTT
CASSLTGQGALNTGELFF
>many|TRBV7-9|NA|TRBJ2-3
TGTGCCAGCAGCTCATTTGCAGATACGCAGTATTTT
CASSSFADTQYF
>NA|TRBV29-1|NA|TRBJ2-1
TGCAGCGTTGAAGATATGGGGGGGGCACAGTTCTTC
CSVEDMGGAQFF
>NA|TRBV5-1|NA|TRBJ1-6
TGCGCCAGCAGCTTGATCGGTATAGATTCACCCCTCCACTTT
CASSLIGIDSPLHF
>NA|TRBV12-3/TRBV12-4|NA|TRBJ1-1
TGTGCCAGCAGTACCGGGACGACGACTGAAGCTTTCTTT
CASSTGTTTEAFF
>NA|TRBV28|NA|TRBJ2-1
TGTGCCAGCAGTTTCTCCCGGGCTAGTCGCAATGAGCAGTTCTTC
CASSFSRASRNEQFF
>few|TRBV7-2|TRBD2|TRBJ2-2
TGTGCCAGCAGCTTAGCGCTACTTCTAGCGGGGTCCGGGGAGCTGTTTTTT
CASSLALLLAGSGELFF
>NA|TRBV4-2|NA|TRBJ2-7
TGTGCCAGCAGCCAAGTTACTAGTGACGGGTCCGAGCAGTACTTC
CASSQVTSDGSEQYF
>NA|TRBV4-2|TRBD1|TRBJ2-5
TGTGCCAGCAGCAAAGAGGACAGGCCTGGGGAGACCCAGTACTTC
CASSKEDRPGETQYF
>NA|TRBV3-1|NA|TRBJ2-1
TGTGCCAGCAGCAGCGAGAGTGAGCAGTTCTTC
CASSSESEQFF
>many|TRBV29-1|NA|TRBJ2-1
TGCAGCGTGGCACGACACGGCTCCTACAATGAGCAGTTCTTC
CSVARHGSYNEQFF
>many|TRBV29-1|TRBD2|TRBJ2-3
TGCAGCGAGGGACTAGCGGGAGGGCGTGGAGATACGCAGTATTTT
CSEGLAGGRGDTQYF
>few|TRBV7-9|TRBD1|TRBJ1-1
TGTGCCAGCAGGGGACAGGTTCCGAACACTGAAGCTTTCTTT
CASRGQVPNTEAFF
>NA|TRBV5-1|NA|TRBJ2-1
TGCGCCAGCAGCTTGTTGAACAGCCCTAGCTCCTACAATGAGCAGTTCTTC
CASSLLNSPSSYNEQFF
>NA|TRBV7-6|TRBD2|TRBJ2-3
TGTGCCAGCAGCTCGCAAACGGGACTAGTGGAATATACGCAGTATTTT
CASSSQTGLVEYTQYF
>many|TRBV7-8|NA|TRBJ2-3
TGTGCCAGCAGCTTAGATATTGGCCCAGATACGCAGTATTTT
CASSLDIGPDTQYF
>many|TRBV6-2/TRBV6-3|NA|TRBJ2-7
TGTGCCAGCAGTTTGGGACTGAACTACGAGCAGTACTTC
CASSLGLNYEQYF
>few|TRBV28|NA|TRBJ2-2
TGTGCCAGCACCAGCGCGCCCCCAGCGACCGGGGAGCTGTTTTTT
CASTSAPPATGELFF
>many|TRBV15|NA|TRBJ2-5
TGTGCCACCAGCAGAGATCTTCCGATTAGGGGACGAGCGGAGACCCAGTACTTC
CATSRDLPIRGRAETQYF
>many|TRBV11-2|NA|TRBJ2-3
TGTGCCAGCAGCTTAGATCCGGGGAGAAGAGGGCGGGGAGGCCCAGATACGCAGTATTTT
CASSLDPGRRGRGGPDTQYF
>many|TRBV27|NA|TRBJ2-7
TGTGCCAGCAGTTTCGCCCGGAGCTCCTACGAGCAGTACTTC
CASSFARSSYEQYF
>few|TRBV6-2/TRBV6-3|TRBD1|TRBJ2-2
TGTGCCAGCAGGCACCGGGACAGGGTCACCGGGGAGCTGTTTTTT
CASRHRDRVTGELFF
>few|TRBV11-2|NA|TRBJ2-5
TGTGCCAGCAGCTCAGACACGTACCAAGAGACCCAGTACTTC
CASSSDTYQETQYF
>few|TRBV4-3|NA|TRBJ2-3
TGCGCCAGCAGCCAAGAAAGGGCCGGGGGAGATACGCAGTATTTT
CASSQERAGGDTQYF
>many|TRBV5-4|NA|TRBJ2-3
TGTGCCAGCAGCATACCGTCCCGCACAGATACGCAGTATTTT
CASSIPSRTDTQYF
>many|TRBV7-7|NA|TRBJ2-5
TGTGCCAGCAGCTTGTCAGGGAAAGAGACCCAGTACTTC
CASSLSGKETQYF
>NA|TRBV29-1|TRBD1|TRBJ2-7
TGCAGCGTTGAAACAGGGACAGGGCACCCCTACGAGCAGTACTTC
CSVETGTGHPYEQYF
>few|TRBV18|TRBD2|TRBJ2-1
TGTGCCAGCTCACCGTTACTAGCGGGAGGGCTACACAATGAGCAGTTCTTC
CASSPLLAGGLHNEQFF
>few|TRBV7-9|NA|TRBJ1-1
TGTGCCAGCAGCTTGGCATCGGCCACTGAAGCTTTCTTT
CASSLASATEAFF